Below, one T cell receptor (beta chain) is given with its context. The antigen remains unidentified. Germline V gene sequence: CDR1 LNHNV, CDR2 YYDKDF (reference sequence). Trimming left V 1 base short and J 5 bases short, with 14 bases between. This CDR3 comprises 16 residues. This specimen belongs to a study of T cell repertoires and HLA-DP antigens. Study summary: One stimulator alloantigen differed from self by one groove amino acid; the other by ten. The donors, ranging 18-to-29 to 60-to-69 years, included a couple of males and one female. Sorted CD137+CD4+ samples averaged 218.4 ng DNA; pre-culture CD4+ samples, roughly 1,200 ng.

Deep-resolution sequencing targeted around 190,000 T cell genomes in pre-culture CD4+ samples. The assay was immunoSEQ multiplex PCR, and TCRdb's table has in-frame clones only and misses some. The top ten clones hold roughly 1.4% of a sample with roughly 70,000 clones, 80% of them seen once. The clonotype comes from a man aged 60 to 75 in good health and CMV-seronegative. The rearrangement links TRBV15 to TRBJ1-4, with D perhaps TRBD1 (6 bases). The specimen was CD4+ T cells from PBMCs. The CDR3 reads CATSRAGDTSNEKLFF. The CDR3 DNA reads TGTGCCACCAGCAGAGCCGGGGACACCTCGAATGAAAAACTGTTTTTT.